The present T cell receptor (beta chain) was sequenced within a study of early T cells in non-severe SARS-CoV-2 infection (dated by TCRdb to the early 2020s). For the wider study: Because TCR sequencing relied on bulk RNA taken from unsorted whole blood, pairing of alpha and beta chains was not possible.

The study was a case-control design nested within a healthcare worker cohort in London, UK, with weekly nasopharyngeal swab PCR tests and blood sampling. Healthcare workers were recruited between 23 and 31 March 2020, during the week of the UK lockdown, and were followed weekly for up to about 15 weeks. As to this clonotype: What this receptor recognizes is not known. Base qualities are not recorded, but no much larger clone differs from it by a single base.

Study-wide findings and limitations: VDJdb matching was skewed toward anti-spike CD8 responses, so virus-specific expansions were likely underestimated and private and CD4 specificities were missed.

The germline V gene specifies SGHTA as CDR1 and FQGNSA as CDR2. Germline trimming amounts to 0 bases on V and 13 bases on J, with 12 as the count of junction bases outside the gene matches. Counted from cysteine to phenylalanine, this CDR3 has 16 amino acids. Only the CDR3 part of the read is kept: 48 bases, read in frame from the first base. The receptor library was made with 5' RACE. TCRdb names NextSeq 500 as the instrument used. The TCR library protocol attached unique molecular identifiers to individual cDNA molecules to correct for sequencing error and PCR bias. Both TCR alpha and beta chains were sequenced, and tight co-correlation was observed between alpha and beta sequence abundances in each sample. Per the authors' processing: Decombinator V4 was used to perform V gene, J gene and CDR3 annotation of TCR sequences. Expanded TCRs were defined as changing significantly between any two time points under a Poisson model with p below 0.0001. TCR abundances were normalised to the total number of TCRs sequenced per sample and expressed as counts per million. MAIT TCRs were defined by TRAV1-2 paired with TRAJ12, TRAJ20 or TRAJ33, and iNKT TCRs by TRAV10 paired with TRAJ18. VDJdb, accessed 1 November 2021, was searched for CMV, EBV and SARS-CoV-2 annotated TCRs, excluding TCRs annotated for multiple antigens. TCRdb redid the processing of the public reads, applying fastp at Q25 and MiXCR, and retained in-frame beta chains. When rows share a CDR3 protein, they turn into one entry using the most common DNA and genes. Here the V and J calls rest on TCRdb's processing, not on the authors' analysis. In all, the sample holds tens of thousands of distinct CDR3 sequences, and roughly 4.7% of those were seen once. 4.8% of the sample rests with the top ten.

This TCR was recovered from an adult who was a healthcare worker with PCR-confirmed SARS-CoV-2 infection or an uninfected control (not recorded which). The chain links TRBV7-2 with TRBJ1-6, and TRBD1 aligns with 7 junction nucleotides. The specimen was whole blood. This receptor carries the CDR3 CASSLAGTVLISPLHF. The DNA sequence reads TGTGCCAGCAGCTTAGCGGGGACAGTCTTAATTAGTCCCCTCCACTTT.